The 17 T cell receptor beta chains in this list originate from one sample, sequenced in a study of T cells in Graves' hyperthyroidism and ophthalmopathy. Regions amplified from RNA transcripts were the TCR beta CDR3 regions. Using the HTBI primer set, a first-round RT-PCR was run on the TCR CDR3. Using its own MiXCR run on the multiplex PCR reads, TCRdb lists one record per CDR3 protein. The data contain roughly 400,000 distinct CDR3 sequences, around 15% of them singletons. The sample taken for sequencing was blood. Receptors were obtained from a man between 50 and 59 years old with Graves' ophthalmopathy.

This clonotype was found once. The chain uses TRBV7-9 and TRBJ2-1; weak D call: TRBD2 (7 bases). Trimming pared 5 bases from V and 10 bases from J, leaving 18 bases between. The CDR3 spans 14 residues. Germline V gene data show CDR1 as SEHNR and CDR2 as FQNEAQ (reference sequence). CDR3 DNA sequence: TGTGCCAGCAGCCAACGGAGGGGGGGCGGCGAGCAGTTCTTC. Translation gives CASSQRRGGGEQFF.

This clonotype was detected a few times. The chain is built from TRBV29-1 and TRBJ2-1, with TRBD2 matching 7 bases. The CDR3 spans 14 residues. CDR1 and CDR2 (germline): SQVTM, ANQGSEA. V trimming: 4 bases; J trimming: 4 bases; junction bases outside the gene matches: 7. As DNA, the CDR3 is TGCAGCGTTGTGGCCGGGACTACGTACAATGAGCAGTTCTTC. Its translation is CSVVAGTTYNEQFF.

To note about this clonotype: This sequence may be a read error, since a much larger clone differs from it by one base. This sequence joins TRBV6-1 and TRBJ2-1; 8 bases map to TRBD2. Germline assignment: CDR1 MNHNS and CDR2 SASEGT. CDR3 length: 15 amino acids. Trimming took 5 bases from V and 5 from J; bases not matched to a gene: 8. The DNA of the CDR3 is TGTGCCAGCAGTCCAGCGGGAGCCCAAGACAATGAGCAGTTCTTC. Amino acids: CASSPAGAQDNEQFF.

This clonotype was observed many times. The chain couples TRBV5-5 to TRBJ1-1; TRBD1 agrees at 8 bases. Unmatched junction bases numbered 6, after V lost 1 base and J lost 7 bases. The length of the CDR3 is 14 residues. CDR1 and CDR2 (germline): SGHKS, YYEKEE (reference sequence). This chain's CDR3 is CASSLKTGTGEAFF. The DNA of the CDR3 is TGTGCCAGCAGCTTGAAGACAGGGACAGGTGAAGCTTTCTTT. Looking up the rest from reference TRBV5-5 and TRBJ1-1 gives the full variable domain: DAGVTQSPTHLIKTRGQQVTLRCSPISGHKSVSWYQQVLGQGPQFIFQYYEKEERGRGNFPDRFSARQFPNYSSELNVNALLLGDSALYLCASSLKTGTGEAFFGQGTRLTVV.

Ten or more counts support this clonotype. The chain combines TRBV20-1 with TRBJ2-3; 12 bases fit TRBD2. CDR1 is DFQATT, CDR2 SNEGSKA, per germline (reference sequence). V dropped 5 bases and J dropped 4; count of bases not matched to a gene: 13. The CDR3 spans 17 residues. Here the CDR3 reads CSAPGEGLAGRADTQYF. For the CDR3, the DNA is TGCAGTGCTCCTGGGGAAGGACTAGCGGGAAGAGCAGATACGCAGTATTTT.

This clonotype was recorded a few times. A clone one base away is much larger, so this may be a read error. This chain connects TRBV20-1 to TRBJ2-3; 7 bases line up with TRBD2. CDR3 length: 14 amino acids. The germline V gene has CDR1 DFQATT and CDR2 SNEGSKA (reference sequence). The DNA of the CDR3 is TGCAGTGCTAAGGGGACTACCTCCACAGATACGCAGTGTTTT. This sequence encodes CSAKGTTSTDTQCF.

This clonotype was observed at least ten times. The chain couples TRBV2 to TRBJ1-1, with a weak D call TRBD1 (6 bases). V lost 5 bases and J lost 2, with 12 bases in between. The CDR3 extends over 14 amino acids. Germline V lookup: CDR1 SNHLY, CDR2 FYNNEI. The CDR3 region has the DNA TGTGCCAGCAGTACAGGGTTAGGTAACACTGAAGCTTTCTTT. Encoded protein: CASSTGLGNTEAFF.

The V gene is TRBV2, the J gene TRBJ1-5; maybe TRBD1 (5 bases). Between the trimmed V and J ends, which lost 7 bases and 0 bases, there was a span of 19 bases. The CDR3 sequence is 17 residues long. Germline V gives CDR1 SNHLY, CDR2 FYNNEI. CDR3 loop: CASTQRRDPYSNQPQHF. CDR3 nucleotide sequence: TGTGCCAGCACCCAAAGAAGGGACCCTTATAGCAATCAGCCCCAGCATTTT.

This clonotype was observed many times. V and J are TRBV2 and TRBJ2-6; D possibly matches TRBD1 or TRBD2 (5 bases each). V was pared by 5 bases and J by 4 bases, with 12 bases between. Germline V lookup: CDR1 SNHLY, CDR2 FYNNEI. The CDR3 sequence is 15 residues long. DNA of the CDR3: TGTGCCAGCAGTCGAGAGGGGCTCGGGGCCAACGTCCTGACTTTC. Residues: CASSREGLGANVLTF.

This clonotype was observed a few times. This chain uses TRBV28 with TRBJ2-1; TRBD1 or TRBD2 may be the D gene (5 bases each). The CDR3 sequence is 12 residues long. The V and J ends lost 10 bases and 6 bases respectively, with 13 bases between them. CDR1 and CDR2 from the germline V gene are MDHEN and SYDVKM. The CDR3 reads CATVTGTNEQFF. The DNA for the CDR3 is TGTGCCACCGTGACGGGGACCAATGAGCAGTTCTTC.

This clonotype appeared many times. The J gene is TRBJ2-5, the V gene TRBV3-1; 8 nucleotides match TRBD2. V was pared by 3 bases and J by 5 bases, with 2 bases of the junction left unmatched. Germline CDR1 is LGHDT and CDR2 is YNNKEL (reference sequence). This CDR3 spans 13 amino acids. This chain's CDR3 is CASSQTSAETQYF. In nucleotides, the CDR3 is TGTGCCAGCAGCCAGACTAGCGCGGAGACCCAGTACTTC.

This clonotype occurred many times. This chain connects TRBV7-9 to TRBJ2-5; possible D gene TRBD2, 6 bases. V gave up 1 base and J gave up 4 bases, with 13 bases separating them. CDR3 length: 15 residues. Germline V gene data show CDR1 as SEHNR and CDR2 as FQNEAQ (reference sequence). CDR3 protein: CASSLGLPGGETQYF. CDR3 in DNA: TGTGCCAGCAGCTTAGGTTTACCCGGGGGAGAGACCCAGTACTTC.

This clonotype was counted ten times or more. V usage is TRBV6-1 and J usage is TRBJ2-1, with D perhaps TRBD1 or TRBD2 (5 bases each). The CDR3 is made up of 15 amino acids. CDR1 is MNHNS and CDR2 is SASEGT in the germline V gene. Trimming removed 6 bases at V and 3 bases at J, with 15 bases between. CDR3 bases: TGTGCCAGCAGAATTACCGGGACCGTCTACAATGAGCAGTTCTTC. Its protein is CASRITGTVYNEQFF.

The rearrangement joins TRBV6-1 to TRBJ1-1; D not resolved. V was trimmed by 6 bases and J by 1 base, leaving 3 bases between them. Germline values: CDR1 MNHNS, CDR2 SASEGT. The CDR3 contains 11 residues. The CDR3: CASRTNTEAFF. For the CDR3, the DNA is TGTGCCAGCAGGACGAACACTGAAGCTTTCTTT.

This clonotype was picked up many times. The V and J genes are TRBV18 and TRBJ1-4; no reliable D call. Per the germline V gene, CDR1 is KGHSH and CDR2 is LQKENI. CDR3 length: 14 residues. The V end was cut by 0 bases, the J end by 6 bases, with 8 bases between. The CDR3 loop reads CASSPPGMDEKLFF. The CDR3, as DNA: TGTGCCAGCTCACCACCCGGGATGGATGAAAAACTGTTTTTT.

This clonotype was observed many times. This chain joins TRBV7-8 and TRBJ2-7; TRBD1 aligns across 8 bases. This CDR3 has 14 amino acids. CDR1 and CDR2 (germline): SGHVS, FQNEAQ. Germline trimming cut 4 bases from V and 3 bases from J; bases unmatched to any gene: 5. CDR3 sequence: CASSSGQGNYEQYF. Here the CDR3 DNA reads TGTGCCAGCAGCTCCGGACAGGGCAACTACGAGCAGTACTTC. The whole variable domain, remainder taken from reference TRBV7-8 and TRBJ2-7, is GAGVSQSPRYKVAKRGQDVALRCDPISGHVSLFWYQQALGQGPEFLTYFQNEAQLDKSGLPSDRFFAERPEGSVSTLKIQRTQQEDSAVYLCASSSGQGNYEQYFGPGTRLTVT.

Here the CDR3 DNA reads TGTGCCAGCAGTTCCGGGAGTTTGGGCACAGATACGCAGTATTTT. Amino acids: CASSSGSLGTDTQYF. This chain uses TRBV28 with TRBJ2-3, with a tentative D call TRBD2 (6 bases). The V end lost 4 bases, the J end lost 1 base, and 12 bases lay between the germline ends. This CDR3 has 15 amino acids. CDR1 is MDHEN, CDR2 SYDVKM, per germline.